One and the same sample provided the 12 T cell receptor beta chains below, sequenced in a study of shared clonotypes between healthy human individuals (dated by TCRdb to 2020 to 2022). The library was made by the immunoSEQ multiplex PCR assay. Drawn from immuneACCESS, this table holds only the in-frame rearrangements with V and J called that TCRdb kept. Clones are partly lost; checked studies trace under half to an unresolved V gene and leave the rest unexplained. In all, the sample holds roughly 2.5 million clones, and more than 80% of those were seen once. Over 0.12% of the sample goes to the ten largest clones. The material sequenced was naive CD4+ T cells sorted from blood. The sample's cell subset or site, from its label and the paper: CD45RA+ positively selected. The source of these receptors is a man aged 18-30 years in good health.

The chain carries TRBV7-3 and TRBJ2-5, with TRBD1 matching 10 bases. CDR3 length: 14 amino acids. CDR1 and CDR2 (germline): SGHTA, FQGTGA. V was clipped by 5 bases and J by 3 bases; unmatched bases: 3. In nucleotides, the CDR3 is TGTGCCAGCAGCCCGACAGGGGGCAAAGAGACCCAGTACTTC. This codes for CASSPTGGKETQYF.

Comment on this clone: Other nucleotide sequences in the sample specify the same CDR3. The genes are TRBV18 and TRBJ1-5, with TRBD1 identical over 9 bases. The germline V gene encodes CDR1 KGHSH and CDR2 LQKENI. The CDR3 has 14 residues. V dropped 3 bases and J dropped 5; count of bases not matched to a gene: 2. CDR3 DNA sequence: TGTGCCAGCTCACCCGGGACAGGGTATCAGCCCCAGCATTTT. Its translation: CASSPGTGYQPQHF.

This chain connects TRBV7-2 to TRBJ1-2, with D possibly matching TRBD1 (6 bases). In germline, CDR1 is SGHTA, CDR2 FQGNSA. CDR3 length: 14 residues. V lost 1 base and J 5 bases, leaving 11 bases between the germline ends. The CDR3 coding sequence is TGTGCCAGCAGCTTAGAACAGGGTATATATGGCTACACCTTC. Protein: CASSLEQGIYGYTF.

V is TRBV28 and J is TRBJ2-3; D unresolved. Germline CDR1 MDHEN, CDR2 SYDVKM. V lost 7 bases, J lost 0 bases, and 14 bases lay in between. The CDR3 totals 15 residues. DNA of the CDR3: TGTGCCAGCACTGGCCGGACGCGCAGCACAGATACGCAGTATTTT. Encoded protein: CASTGRTRSTDTQYF.

The chain couples TRBV28 to TRBJ2-5; D unresolved. This CDR3 region has 12 residues. Per the germline V gene, CDR1 is MDHEN and CDR2 is SYDVKM. With 7 bases removed from V and 5 bases from J, the gap between germline ends came to 11 bases. CDR3 protein: CASTPLRETQYF. In nucleotides, the CDR3 is TGTGCCAGCACTCCCCTGAGGGAGACCCAGTACTTC.

The chain combines TRBV11-2 with TRBJ1-4; no firm D call. This CDR3 has 17 amino acids. The V and J ends lost 7 bases and 0 bases respectively, with 18 bases between them. Germline V gives CDR1 SGHAT, CDR2 FQNNGV. As DNA, the CDR3 is TGTGCCAGCAAATCAATACGGCAAGCCGCAACTAATGAAAAACTGTTTTTT. Protein product: CASKSIRQAATNEKLFF.

The V gene is TRBV7-8, the J gene TRBJ1-2, with D hard to call. This CDR3 has 14 residues. V was cut by 0 bases and J by 8 bases, with 13 bases left in between. Germline CDR1 and CDR2: SGHVS and FQNEAQ. CDR3 in DNA: TGTGCCAGCAGCTTAGCGGGCAGCCAAAGCGGCTACACCTTC. This gives the protein CASSLAGSQSGYTF. Complete variable domain (other parts from reference TRBV7-8 and TRBJ1-2): GAGVSQSPRYKVAKRGQDVALRCDPISGHVSLFWYQQALGQGPEFLTYFQNEAQLDKSGLPSDRFFAERPEGSVSTLKIQRTQQEDSAVYLCASSLAGSQSGYTFGSGTRLTVV.

This rearrangement joins TRBV10-3 to TRBJ2-5, with 7 bases that match TRBD1. The trim removed 0 bases at V and 1 base at J, leaving 8 bases unmatched. The CDR3 runs to 17 residues. Per germline, CDR1 ENHRY and CDR2 SYGVKD. For the CDR3, the DNA is TGTGCCATCAGTGAGTCGTTCGTTACAGGGGCCCAAGAGACCCAGTACTTC. It codes for CAISESFVTGAQETQYF.

V is TRBV10-3 and J is TRBJ2-7; TRBD2 matches 12 bases. The CDR3 sequence is 15 residues long. The ends lost 4 bases at V and 7 bases at J; junction bases unmatched: 8. CDR1 and CDR2 from the germline V gene are ENHRY and SYGVKD. The chain's CDR3 is CAISGTSGTRLEQYF. CDR3 in DNA: TGTGCCATCAGTGGGACTAGCGGGACCCGCCTGGAGCAGTACTTC.

The J gene is TRBJ1-6, the V gene TRBV10-1; D remains ambiguous. Trimming took off 3 bases at V and 7 bases at J, with 7 bases between the two ends. Germline-derived CDR1 and CDR2 are WNHNN and SYGVQD (reference sequence). The CDR3 consists of 13 residues. The DNA of the CDR3 is TGCGCCAGCAGTGAATCAGACAATTCACCCCTCCACTTT. Protein sequence: CASSESDNSPLHF.

This clone occurred once. V usage is TRBV29-1 and J usage is TRBJ2-1; 8 bases match TRBD1. This CDR3 region has 11 residues. Trimming at V came to 6 bases and at J to 12 bases, leaving 7 bases not matched to a gene. Germline V lookup: CDR1 SQVTM, CDR2 ANQGSEA. This CDR3 reads CSVKTGAGQFF. CDR3 DNA: TGCAGCGTCAAGACAGGGGCAGGGCAGTTCTTC.

CDR3 residues: CASSPVEGNTIYF. The CDR3 DNA is TGTGCCAGCTCACCGGTTGAAGGAAACACCATATATTTT. The V call is TRBV18, the J call TRBJ1-3; D ambiguous. Germline values: CDR1 KGHSH, CDR2 LQKENI. Trimming pared 3 bases from V and 4 bases from J, leaving 7 bases between. The CDR3 is 13 residues long.